The 2 T cell receptor beta chains listed next were all sequenced from one sample in a study of cytomegalovirus exposure and HLA in healthy donors. Primers: 60 Vbeta forward and 13 Jbeta reverse. This table comes from immunoSEQ multiplex PCR, and its TCRdb copy is limited to in-frame clones, with some not included. Among 100,000 to 120,000 clones, roughly 80% were seen once, and the ten largest hold 5.4%. The sample consisted of PBMCs. The receptors were gathered from a woman in her twenties or thirties in good health and CMV-seropositive.

Here the CDR3 DNA reads TGTGCCAGCAGTGTGGAAAGAGGGGGCAACGCTGAAGCTTTCTTT. Its translation is CASSVERGGNAEAFF. This sequence joins TRBV2 and TRBJ1-1, with 7 nucleotides matching TRBD1. There are 15 residues in the CDR3. The V gene end was trimmed by 4 bases and the J gene end by 6 bases; junction bases not matched to a gene: 11. Germline CDR1 and CDR2: SNHLY and FYNNEI.

This sequence joins TRBV5-1 and TRBJ1-3; D remains ambiguous. Between the trimmed V and J ends, which lost 0 bases and 1 base, there was a span of 11 bases. Looked up from germline, CDR1 is SGHRS and CDR2 is YFSETQ. The CDR3 covers 16 residues. The CDR3 loop is CASSLGPGSSGNTIYF. CDR3 DNA: TGCGCCAGCAGCTTGGGTCCGGGGTCATCTGGAAACACCATATATTTT.